This TCR beta chain was captured in a study of T-cell reconstitution after alpha-beta-depleted transplantation in children. Researchers prepared the TCRbeta library using unique molecular identifiers, the study reports. TCRdb reanalysed the PCR reads using MiXCR and keeps one entry per CDR3 protein. The sample contains about 480,000 distinct CDR3 sequences, around 13% of which appear only once. This clonotype was found many times. This TCR derives from a human donor who donated a stem cell graft to a child with combined immunodeficiency. This material consisted of PBMCs from the stem cell graft donor, taken from the stem cell graft.

CDR3 region: CASSERTSPNEQFF. The CDR3 DNA reads TGCGCCAGCAGCGAGAGGACTAGCCCCAATGAGCAGTTCTTC. V and J are TRBV5-1 and TRBJ2-1; 8 bases are a match to TRBD2. J lost 6 bases, V lost 4 bases, and 6 bases had no gene match. The CDR3 length is 14 residues. In germline, CDR1 is SGHRS, CDR2 YFSETQ.